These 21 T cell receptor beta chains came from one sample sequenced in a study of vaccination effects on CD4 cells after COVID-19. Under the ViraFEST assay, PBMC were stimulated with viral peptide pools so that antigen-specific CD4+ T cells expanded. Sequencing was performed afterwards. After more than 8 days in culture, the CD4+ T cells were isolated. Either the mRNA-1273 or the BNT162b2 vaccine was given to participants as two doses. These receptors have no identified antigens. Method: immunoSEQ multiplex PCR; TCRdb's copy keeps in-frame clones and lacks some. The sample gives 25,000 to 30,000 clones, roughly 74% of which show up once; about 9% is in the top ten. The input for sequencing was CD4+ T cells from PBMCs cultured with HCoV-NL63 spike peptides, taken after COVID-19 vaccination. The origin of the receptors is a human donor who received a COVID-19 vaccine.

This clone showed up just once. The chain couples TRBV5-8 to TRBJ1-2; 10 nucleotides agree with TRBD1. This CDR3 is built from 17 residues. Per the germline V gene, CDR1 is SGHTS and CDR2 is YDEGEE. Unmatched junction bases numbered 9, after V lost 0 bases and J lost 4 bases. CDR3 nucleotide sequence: TGTGCCAGCAGCTTGGGGCCCCTGGGACAGGGGATCTATGGCTACACCTTC. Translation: CASSLGPLGQGIYGYTF.

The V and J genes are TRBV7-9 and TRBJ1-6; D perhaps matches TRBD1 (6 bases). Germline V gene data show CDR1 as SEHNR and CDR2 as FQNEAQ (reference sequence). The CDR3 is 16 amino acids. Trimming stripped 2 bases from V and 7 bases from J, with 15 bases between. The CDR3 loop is CASSLLGGGSNSPLHF. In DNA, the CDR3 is TGTGCCAGCAGCTTATTGGGGGGCGGATCGAATTCACCCCTCCACTTT.

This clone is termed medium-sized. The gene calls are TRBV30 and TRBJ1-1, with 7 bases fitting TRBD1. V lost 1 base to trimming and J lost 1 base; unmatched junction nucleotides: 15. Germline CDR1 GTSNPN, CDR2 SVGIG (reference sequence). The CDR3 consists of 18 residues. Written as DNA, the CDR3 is TGTGCCTGGAGTGGAGGATTCTTGAACAGGGGTCAGAACACTGAAGCTTTCTTT. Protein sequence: CAWSGGFLNRGQNTEAFF.

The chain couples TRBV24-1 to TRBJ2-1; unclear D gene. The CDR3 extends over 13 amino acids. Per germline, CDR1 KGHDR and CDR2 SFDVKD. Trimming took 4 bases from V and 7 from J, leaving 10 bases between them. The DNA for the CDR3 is TGTGCCACCAGTGACTCCACCATGAATGAGCAGTTCTTC. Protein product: CATSDSTMNEQFF.

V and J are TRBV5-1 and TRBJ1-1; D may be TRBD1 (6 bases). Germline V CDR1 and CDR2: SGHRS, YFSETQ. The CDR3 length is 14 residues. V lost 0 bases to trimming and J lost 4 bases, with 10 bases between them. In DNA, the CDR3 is TGCGCCAGCAGCTTGGGGAGGGGGTCCACTGAAGCTTTCTTT. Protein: CASSLGRGSTEAFF.

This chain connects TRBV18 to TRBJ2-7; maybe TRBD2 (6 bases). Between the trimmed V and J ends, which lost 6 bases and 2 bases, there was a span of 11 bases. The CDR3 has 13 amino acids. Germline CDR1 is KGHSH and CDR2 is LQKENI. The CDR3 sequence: CASSQAGAYEQYF. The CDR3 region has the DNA TGTGCCAGCTCGCAAGCGGGCGCCTACGAGCAGTACTTC.

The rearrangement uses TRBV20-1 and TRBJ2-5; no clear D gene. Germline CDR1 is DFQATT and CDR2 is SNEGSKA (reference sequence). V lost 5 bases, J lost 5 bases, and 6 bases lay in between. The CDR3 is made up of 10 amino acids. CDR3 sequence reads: CSAVKETQYF. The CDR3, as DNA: TGCAGTGCTGTTAAGGAGACCCAGTACTTC.

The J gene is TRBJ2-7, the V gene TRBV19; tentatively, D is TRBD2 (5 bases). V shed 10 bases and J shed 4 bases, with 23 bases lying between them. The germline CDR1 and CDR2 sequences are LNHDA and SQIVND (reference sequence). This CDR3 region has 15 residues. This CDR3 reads CATSPRRQVVYEQYF. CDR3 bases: TGTGCCACGTCTCCCCGGAGGCAGGTTGTTTACGAGCAGTACTTC.

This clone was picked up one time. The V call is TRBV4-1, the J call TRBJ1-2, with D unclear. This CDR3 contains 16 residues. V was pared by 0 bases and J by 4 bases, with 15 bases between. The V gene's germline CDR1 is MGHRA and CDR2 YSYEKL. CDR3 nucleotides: TGCGCCAGCAGCCAAGATCCGGGTCCATCTTCCTATGGCTACACCTTC. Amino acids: CASSQDPGPSSYGYTF.

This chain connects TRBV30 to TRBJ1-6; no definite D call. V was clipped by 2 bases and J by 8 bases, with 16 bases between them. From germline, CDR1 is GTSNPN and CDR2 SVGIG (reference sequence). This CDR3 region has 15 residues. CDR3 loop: CAWSRTISRDSPLHF. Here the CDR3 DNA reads TGTGCCTGGAGTCGGACCATAAGCCGGGATTCACCCCTCCACTTT.

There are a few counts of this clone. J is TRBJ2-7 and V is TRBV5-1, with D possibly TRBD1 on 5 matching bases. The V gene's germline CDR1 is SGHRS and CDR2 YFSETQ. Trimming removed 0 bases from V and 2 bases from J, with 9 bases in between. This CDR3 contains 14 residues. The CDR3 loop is CASSLDQGTYEQYF. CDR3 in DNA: TGCGCCAGCAGCTTGGATCAGGGAACCTACGAGCAGTACTTC. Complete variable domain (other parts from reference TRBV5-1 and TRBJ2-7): KAGVTQTPRYLIKTRGQQVTLSCSPISGHRSVSWYQQTPGQGLQFLFEYFSETQRNKGNFPGRFSGRQFSNSRSEMNVSTLELGDSALYLCASSLDQGTYEQYFGPGTRLTVT.

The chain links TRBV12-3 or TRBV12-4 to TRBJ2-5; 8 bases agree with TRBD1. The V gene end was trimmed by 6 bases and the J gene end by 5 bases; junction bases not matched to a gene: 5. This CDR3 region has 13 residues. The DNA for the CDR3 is TGTGCCAGCAGCCGGGGACAGGAGGAGACCCAGTACTTC. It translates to CASSRGQEETQYF.

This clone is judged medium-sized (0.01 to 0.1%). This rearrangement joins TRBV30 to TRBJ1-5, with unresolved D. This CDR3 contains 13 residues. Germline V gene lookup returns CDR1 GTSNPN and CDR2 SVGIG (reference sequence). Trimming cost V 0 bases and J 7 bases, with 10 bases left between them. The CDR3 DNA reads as TGTGCCTGGAGTGTACGCAGTCTGCAGCCCCAGCATTTT. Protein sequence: CAWSVRSLQPQHF.

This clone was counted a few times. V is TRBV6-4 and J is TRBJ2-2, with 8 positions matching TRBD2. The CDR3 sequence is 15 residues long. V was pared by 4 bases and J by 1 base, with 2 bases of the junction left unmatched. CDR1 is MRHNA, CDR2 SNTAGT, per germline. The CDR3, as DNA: TGTGCCAGCAGTGCTACTAGCGGGAACACCGGGGAGCTGTTTTTT. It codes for CASSATSGNTGELFF.

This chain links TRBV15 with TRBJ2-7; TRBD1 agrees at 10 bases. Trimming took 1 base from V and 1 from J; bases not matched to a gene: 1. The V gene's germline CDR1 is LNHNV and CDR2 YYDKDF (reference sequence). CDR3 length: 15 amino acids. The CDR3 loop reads CATSRGTGGSYEQYF. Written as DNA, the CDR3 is TGTGCCACCAGCAGAGGGACAGGGGGGTCCTACGAGCAGTACTTC.

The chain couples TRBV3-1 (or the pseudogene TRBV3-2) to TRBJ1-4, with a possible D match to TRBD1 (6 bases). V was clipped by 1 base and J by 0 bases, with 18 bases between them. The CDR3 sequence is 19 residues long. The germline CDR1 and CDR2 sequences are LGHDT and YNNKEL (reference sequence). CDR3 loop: CASSQAHATGRTTNEKLFF. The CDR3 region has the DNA TGTGCCAGCAGCCAAGCTCATGCTACAGGGCGTACAACTAATGAAAAACTGTTTTTT.

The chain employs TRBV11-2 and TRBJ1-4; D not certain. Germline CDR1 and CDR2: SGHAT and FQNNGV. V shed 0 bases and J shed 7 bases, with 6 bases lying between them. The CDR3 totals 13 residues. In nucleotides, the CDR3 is TGTGCCAGCAGCTTAGATCGGATTGAAAAACTGTTTTTT. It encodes CASSLDRIEKLFF.

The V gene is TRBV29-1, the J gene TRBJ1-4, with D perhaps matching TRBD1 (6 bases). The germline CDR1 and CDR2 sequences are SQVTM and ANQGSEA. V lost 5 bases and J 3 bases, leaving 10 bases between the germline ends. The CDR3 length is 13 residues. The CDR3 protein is CSVWTASNEKLFF. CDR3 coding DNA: TGCAGCGTTTGGACAGCCTCTAATGAAAAACTGTTTTTT.

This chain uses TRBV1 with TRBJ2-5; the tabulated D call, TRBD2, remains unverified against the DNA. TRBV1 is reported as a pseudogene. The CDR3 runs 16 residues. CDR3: CTSSPPLAGGEETQYF. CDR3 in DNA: TGCACCAGCAGCCCCCCCCTAGCGGGGGGGGAAGAGACCCAGTACTTC.

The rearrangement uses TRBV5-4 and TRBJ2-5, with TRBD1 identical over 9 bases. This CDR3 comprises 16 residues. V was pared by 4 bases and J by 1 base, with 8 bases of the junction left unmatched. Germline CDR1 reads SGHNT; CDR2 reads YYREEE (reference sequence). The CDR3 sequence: CASSQKDRGPQETQYF. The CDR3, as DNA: TGTGCCAGCAGCCAGAAGGACAGGGGCCCCCAAGAGACCCAGTACTTC.

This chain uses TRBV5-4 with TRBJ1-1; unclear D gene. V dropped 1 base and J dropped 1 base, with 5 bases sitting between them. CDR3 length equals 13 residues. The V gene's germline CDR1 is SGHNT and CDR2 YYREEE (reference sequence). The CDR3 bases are TGTGCCAGCAGCTTGCACCCGAACACTGAAGCTTTCTTT. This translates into CASSLHPNTEAFF.